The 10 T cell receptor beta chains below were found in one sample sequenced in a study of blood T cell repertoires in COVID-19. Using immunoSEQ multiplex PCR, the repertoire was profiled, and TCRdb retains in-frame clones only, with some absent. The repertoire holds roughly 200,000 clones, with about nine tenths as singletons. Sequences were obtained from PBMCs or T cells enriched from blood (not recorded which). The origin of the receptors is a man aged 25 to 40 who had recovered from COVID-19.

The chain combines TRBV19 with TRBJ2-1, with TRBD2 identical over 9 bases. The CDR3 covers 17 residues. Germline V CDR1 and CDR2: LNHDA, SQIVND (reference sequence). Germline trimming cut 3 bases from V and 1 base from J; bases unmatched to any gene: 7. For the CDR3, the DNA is TGTGCCAGTAGTATTCAACATCTAGCGGGGTCCTACAATGAGCAGTTCTTC. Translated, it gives CASSIQHLAGSYNEQFF. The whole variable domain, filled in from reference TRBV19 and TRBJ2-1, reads DGGITQSPKYLFRKEGQNVTLSCEQNLNHDAMYWYRQDPGQGLRLIYYSQIVNDFQKGDIAEGYSVSREKKESFPLTVTSAQKNPTAFYLCASSIQHLAGSYNEQFFGPGTRLTVL.

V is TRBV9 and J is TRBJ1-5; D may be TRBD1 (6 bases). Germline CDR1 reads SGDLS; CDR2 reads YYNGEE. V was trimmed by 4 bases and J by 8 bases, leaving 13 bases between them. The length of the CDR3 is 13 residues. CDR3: CASSPRGREPQHF. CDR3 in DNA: TGTGCCAGCAGCCCCAGGGGCAGGGAGCCCCAGCATTTT.

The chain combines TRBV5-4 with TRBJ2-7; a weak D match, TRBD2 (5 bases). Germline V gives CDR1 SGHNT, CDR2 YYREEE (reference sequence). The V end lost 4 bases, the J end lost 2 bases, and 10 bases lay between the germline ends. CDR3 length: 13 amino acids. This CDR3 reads CASSLDGAYEQYF. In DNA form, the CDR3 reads TGTGCCAGCAGCCTGGACGGGGCCTACGAGCAGTACTTC.

The CDR3 nucleotides read TGTGCCAGCAGATCGACTAGGACAGGATCTAACTATGGCTACACCTTC. Its translation: CASRSTRTGSNYGYTF. The rearrangement links TRBV11-2 to TRBJ1-2; 7 bases are a match to TRBD1. V lost 6 bases, J lost 0 bases, and 10 bases stayed unmatched. Germline V lookup: CDR1 SGHAT, CDR2 FQNNGV. CDR3 length: 16 amino acids.

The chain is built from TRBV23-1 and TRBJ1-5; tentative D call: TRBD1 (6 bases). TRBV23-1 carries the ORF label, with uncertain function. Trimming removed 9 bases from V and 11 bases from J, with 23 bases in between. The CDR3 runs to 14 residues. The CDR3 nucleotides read TGCGCCAGTCTCAAGGGGGTCGGATTGGGAACCCAGCATTTT. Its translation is CASLKGVGLGTQHF.

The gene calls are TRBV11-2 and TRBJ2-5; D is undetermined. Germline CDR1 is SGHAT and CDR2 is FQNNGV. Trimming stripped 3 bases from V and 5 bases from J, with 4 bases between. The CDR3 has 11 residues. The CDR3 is CASSFSETQYF. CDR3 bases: TGTGCCAGCAGCTTTAGCGAGACCCAGTACTTC.

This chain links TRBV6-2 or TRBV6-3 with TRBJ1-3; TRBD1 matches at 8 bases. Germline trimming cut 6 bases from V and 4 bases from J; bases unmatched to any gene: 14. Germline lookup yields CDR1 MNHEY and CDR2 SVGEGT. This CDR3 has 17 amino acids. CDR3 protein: CASSSGQGYDSGNTIYF. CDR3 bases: TGTGCCAGCAGCTCCGGACAGGGCTATGATTCCGGAAACACCATATATTTT.

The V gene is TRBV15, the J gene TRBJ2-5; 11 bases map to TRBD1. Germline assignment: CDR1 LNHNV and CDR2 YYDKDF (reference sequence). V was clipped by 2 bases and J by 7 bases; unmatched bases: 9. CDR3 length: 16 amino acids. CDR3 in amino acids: CATSRPPGQGAGTQYF. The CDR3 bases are TGTGCCACCAGCAGACCTCCTGGACAGGGGGCAGGGACCCAGTACTTC.

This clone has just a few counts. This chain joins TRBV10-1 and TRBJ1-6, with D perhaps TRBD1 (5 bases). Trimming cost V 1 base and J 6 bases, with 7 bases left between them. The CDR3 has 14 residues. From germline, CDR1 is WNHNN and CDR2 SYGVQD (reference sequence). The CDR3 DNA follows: TGCGCCAGCAGTGAGTTAAGGGGTAATTCACCCCTCCACTTT. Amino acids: CASSELRGNSPLHF.

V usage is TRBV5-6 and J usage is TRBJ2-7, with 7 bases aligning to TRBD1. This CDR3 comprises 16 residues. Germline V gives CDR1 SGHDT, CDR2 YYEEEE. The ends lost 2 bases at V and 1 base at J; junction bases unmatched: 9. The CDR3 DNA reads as TGTGCCAGCAGCTTCCGGCAGACAGGGTATTCCTACGAGCAGTACTTC. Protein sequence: CASSFRQTGYSYEQYF.